This note documents a single T cell receptor (beta chain) sequence. The data were taken from a study of blood T cell repertoires in COVID-19. The wider study: Sample material is recorded as cDNA or gDNA derived from T cells, B-cell-depleted T cells, or PBMCs.

Here immunoSEQ multiplex PCR was the method, and the copy in TCRdb shows in-frame clones only, minus some. Of 140,000 to 150,000 clones detected, 70% to 90% appear once; the ten largest clones hold about 2.8%. Trimming took 5 bases from V and 5 from J; bases not matched to a gene: 9. CDR3 size: 15 residues. Germline V gene sequence: CDR1 SNHLY, CDR2 FYNNEI. The chain carries TRBV2 and TRBJ2-5; TRBD1 matches at 9 bases. The TCR originated in a human donor with acute or convalescent COVID-19. The donor label of this sample is uncertain. Source material: peripheral blood. CDR3 amino acids: CASSKGQGSRETQYF. CDR3 coding DNA: TGTGCCAGCAGTAAGGGACAGGGAAGCAGGGAGACCCAGTACTTC. The full variable domain, in which reference TRBV2 and TRBJ2-5 provide the parts outside the CDR3, is EPEVTQTPSHQVTQMGQEVILRCVPISNHLYFYWYRQILGQKVEFLVSFYNNEISEKSEIFDDQFSVERPDGSNFTLKIRSTKLEDSAMYFCASSKGQGSRETQYFGPGTRLLVL.